This T cell receptor beta chain was sequenced during a study of response to subunit inactivated influenza vaccine. In its sample, this clonotype was seen a few times. What it binds is not known. TCRdb itself ran the RT-PCR reads through MiXCR, one entry per CDR3 protein. The repertoire holds hundreds of thousands of distinct CDR3 sequences, with less than 15% as singletons. Study results and caveats: With each seasonal influenza vaccination, the authors suggested, few new T cells are recruited.

Germline V gene sequence: CDR1 LNHNV, CDR2 YYDKDF (reference sequence). With 6 bases clipped from V and 7 bases from J, the junction kept 6 bases outside the gene matches. CDR3 length: 14 amino acids. This TCR was sampled from a middle-aged man who received an inactivated influenza vaccine. The sample here was PBMCs from blood, taken less than 15 days before vaccination. The V and J genes are TRBV15 and TRBJ2-3; 11 nucleotides agree with TRBD1. CDR3 sequence: CATRGTGGWNTQYF. The DNA of the CDR3 is TGTGCCACCAGGGGGACAGGGGGATGGAATACGCAGTATTTT. Full variable domain (remainder filled in from reference TRBV15 and TRBJ2-3): DAMVIQNPRYQVTQFGKPVTLSCSQTLNHNVMYWYQQKSSQAPKLLFHYYDKDFNNEADTPDNFQSRRPNTSFCFLDIRSPGLGDTAMYLCATRGTGGWNTQYFGPGTRLTVL.